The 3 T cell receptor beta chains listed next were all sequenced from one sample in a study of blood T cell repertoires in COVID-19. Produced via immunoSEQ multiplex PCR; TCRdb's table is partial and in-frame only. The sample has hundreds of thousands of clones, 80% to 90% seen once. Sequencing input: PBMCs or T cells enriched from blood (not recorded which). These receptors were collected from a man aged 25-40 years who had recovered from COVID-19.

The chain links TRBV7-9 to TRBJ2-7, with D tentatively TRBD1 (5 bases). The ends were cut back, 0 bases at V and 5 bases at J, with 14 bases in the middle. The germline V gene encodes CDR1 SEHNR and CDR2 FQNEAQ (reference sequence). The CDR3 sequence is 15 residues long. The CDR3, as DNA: TGTGCCAGCAGCTTAGCGCTGGGGCAACGGAACGAGCAGTACTTC. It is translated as CASSLALGQRNEQYF. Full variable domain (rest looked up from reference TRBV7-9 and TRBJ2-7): DTGVSQNPRHKITKRGQNVTFRCDPISEHNRLYWYRQTLGQGPEFLTYFQNEAQLEKSRLLSDRFSAERPKGSFSTLEIQRTEQGDSAMYLCASSLALGQRNEQYFGPGTRLTVT.

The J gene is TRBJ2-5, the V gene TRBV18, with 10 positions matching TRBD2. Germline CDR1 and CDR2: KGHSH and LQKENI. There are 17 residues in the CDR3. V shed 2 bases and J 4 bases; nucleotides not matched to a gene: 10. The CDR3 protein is CASSPRTLAGVGETQYF. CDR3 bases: TGTGCCAGCTCACCAAGGACCCTAGCGGGAGTAGGAGAGACCCAGTACTTC. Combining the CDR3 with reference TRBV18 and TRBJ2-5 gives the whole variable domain NAGVMQNPRHLVRRRGQEARLRCSPMKGHSHVYWYRQLPEEGLKFMVYLQKENIIDESGMPKERFSAEFPKEGPSILRIQQVVRGDSAAYFCASSPRTLAGVGETQYFGPGTRLLVL.

In DNA, the CDR3 is TGTGCCAGCAGCCAAGAATCGGGAACTGAAGCTTTCTTT. Translation gives CASSQESGTEAFF. The J gene is TRBJ1-1, the V gene TRBV3-1 (or the pseudogene TRBV3-2), with no clear D. Trimming pared 0 bases from V and 5 bases from J, leaving 7 bases between. The CDR3 extends over 13 amino acids. CDR1 and CDR2 from the germline V gene are LGHDT and YNNKEL (reference sequence).